The next 28 T cell receptor beta chains were all read from a single sample in a study of CD8 T cells in ankylosing spondylitis. MiXCR, applied by TCRdb to the 5' RACE reads, yields one record per CDR3 protein. The data hold a few hundred thousand distinct CDR3 sequences, with around 25% observed a single time. The sequenced sample was blood, either unsorted or a sorted T cell fraction (not recorded which). The receptors come from a male donor with ankylosing spondylitis or in good health (not recorded which).

The chain recombines TRBV20-1 with TRBJ2-1; maybe TRBD2 (7 bases). With 6 bases removed from V and 8 bases from J, the gap between germline ends came to 17 bases. CDR3 length equals 13 residues. Per the germline V gene, CDR1 is DFQATT and CDR2 is SNEGSKA (reference sequence). The CDR3 reads CSAPVRGGDEQFF. The CDR3 DNA is TGCAGTGCGCCCGTAAGGGGGGGGGATGAGCAGTTCTTC.

The V gene is TRBV4-2, the J gene TRBJ2-2, with D tentatively TRBD1 (6 bases). The germline gives CDR1 LGHNA, CDR2 YNFKEQ. Trimming took 4 bases from V and 7 from J, leaving 22 bases between them. This CDR3 contains 17 residues. CDR3 in DNA: TGTGCCAGCAGCCCAATGGCCGGCAGGGGCGCGTTCGGGGAGCTGTTTTTT. It encodes CASSPMAGRGAFGELFF.

This clonotype has a handful of counts. The J gene is TRBJ2-7, the V gene TRBV12-3 or TRBV12-4, with TRBD1 matching 9 bases. The CDR3 runs to 14 residues. Losses at the gene ends were 6 bases for V and 4 bases for J; bases not matched to a gene: 7. The CDR3 reads CASSPDRGSYEQYF. CDR3 DNA sequence: TGTGCCAGCAGCCCGGACAGGGGAAGTTACGAGCAGTACTTC.

The gene calls are TRBV10-3 and TRBJ2-7, with TRBD1 matching over 9 bases. V shed 0 bases, J shed 6 bases, and the junction held 0 bases outside the gene matches. CDR3 size: 13 residues. The germline gives CDR1 ENHRY, CDR2 SYGVKD. The CDR3: CAISESDRGEQYF. Here the CDR3 DNA reads TGTGCCATCAGTGAGTCGGACAGGGGCGAGCAGTACTTC.

This clonotype turned up a few times. The chain joins TRBV6-6 to TRBJ2-7, with 10 bases identical to TRBD1. V lost 6 bases and J lost 4; bases outside the gene matches: 3. The CDR3 is 13 amino acids. CDR1 is MNHNY and CDR2 is SVGAGI in the germline V gene (reference sequence). The CDR3 loop is CASSGTGEYEQYF. The CDR3 DNA reads as TGTGCCAGCAGCGGGACAGGGGAATACGAGCAGTACTTC.

This clonotype was seen a handful of times. This rearrangement joins TRBV20-1 to TRBJ2-5, with TRBD2 matching over 8 bases. There are 16 residues in the CDR3. The V gene end was trimmed by 0 bases and the J gene end by 1 base; junction bases not matched to a gene: 7. In germline, CDR1 is DFQATT, CDR2 SNEGSKA (reference sequence). CDR3 sequence reads: CSARDRRGGGQETQYF. CDR3 nucleotide sequence: TGCAGTGCTAGAGATCGTCGGGGGGGTGGCCAAGAGACCCAGTACTTC.

This clonotype occurred a few times. J is TRBJ1-5 and V is TRBV12-3 or TRBV12-4; possible D gene TRBD1, 5 bases. This CDR3 region has 15 residues. V lost 5 bases and J lost 3, with 14 bases in between. CDR3 in DNA: TGTGCCAGCAGTGGGGCCTTCTCTTCCAATCAGCCCCAGCATTTT. This encodes CASSGAFSSNQPQHF.

This clonotype appeared many times. The CDR3 nucleotides are TGCAGTGCTAGGTGGAGGGAGCACTACAATGAGCAGTTCTTC. Amino acids: CSARWREHYNEQFF. The gene calls are TRBV20-1 and TRBJ2-1, with a tentative D call TRBD2 (6 bases). Trimming took 3 bases from V and 3 from J, leaving 12 bases between them. This CDR3 has 14 amino acids. Germline lookup yields CDR1 DFQATT and CDR2 SNEGSKA (reference sequence).

In DNA form, the CDR3 reads TGTGCCAGCAGCCCCCCGTGGGGAGGCTACGAGCAGTACTTC. Its protein is CASSPPWGGYEQYF. The V call is TRBV7-8, the J call TRBJ2-7, with D possibly matching TRBD2 (6 bases). Germline V gene lookup returns CDR1 SGHVS and CDR2 FQNEAQ. V was pared by 5 bases and J by 3 bases, with 14 bases between. CDR3 size: 14 residues.

At least ten counts were recorded for this clonotype. J is TRBJ2-7 and V is TRBV28; D possibly uses TRBD1 or TRBD2 (5 bases each). Germline CDR1 MDHEN, CDR2 SYDVKM. V lost 5 bases and J lost 0, with 11 bases in between. This CDR3 is built from 14 residues. Here the CDR3 DNA reads TGTGCCAGCAGTACGAGGGGTCCCTCCTACGAGCAGTACTTC. This gives the protein CASSTRGPSYEQYF. The variable domain in full, completed from reference TRBV28 and TRBJ2-7, reads DVKVTQSSRYLVKRTGEKVFLECVQDMDHENMFWYRQDPGLGLRLIYFSYDVKMKEKGDIPEGYSVSREKKERFSLILESASTNQTSMYLCASSTRGPSYEQYFGPGTRLTVT.

This clonotype was counted ten times or more. The rearrangement uses TRBV7-2 and TRBJ2-1; no reliable D call. The CDR3 runs to 13 residues. CDR1 SGHTA and CDR2 FQGNSA come from the germline V gene. The V and J ends lost 2 bases and 0 bases respectively, with 2 bases between them. The CDR3 sequence: CASSLNSYNEQFF. The CDR3, as DNA: TGTGCCAGCAGCTTAAACTCCTACAATGAGCAGTTCTTC.

This clonotype was seen at least ten times. The chain combines TRBV4-1 with TRBJ2-2; D might be TRBD1 (5 bases). Germline V gene data show CDR1 as MGHRA and CDR2 as YSYEKL. The V end lost 6 bases, the J end lost 5 bases, and 16 bases lay between the germline ends. This CDR3 has 15 amino acids. CDR3 nucleotide sequence: TGCGCCAGCAGACTCACAGGATATGAAACCGGGGAGCTGTTTTTT. It translates to CASRLTGYETGELFF.

This clonotype was recorded many times. The chain uses TRBV3-1 and TRBJ2-5, with no clear D. The CDR3 sequence is 11 residues long. Trimming pared 3 bases from V and 5 bases from J, leaving 4 bases between. The V gene's germline CDR1 is LGHDT and CDR2 YNNKEL (reference sequence). The CDR3 bases are TGTGCCAGCAGCCATCTCGAGACCCAGTACTTC. It codes for CASSHLETQYF.

There are many counts of this clonotype. The chain is built from TRBV10-3 and TRBJ1-1; possibly TRBD1 for D (6 bases). CDR1 is ENHRY, CDR2 SYGVKD, per germline. Trimming stripped 6 bases from V and 11 bases from J, with 25 bases between. The CDR3 is 15 residues long. This chain's CDR3 is CAIRPLRDTLGEAFF. The CDR3 nucleotides are TGTGCCATCAGGCCATTGAGGGACACCCTGGGAGAGGCTTTCTTT.

This clonotype was seen at least ten times. CDR3 region: CASSFDINTEAFF. CDR3 in DNA: TGTGCCAGCAGCTTCGACATAAACACTGAAGCTTTCTTT. This chain uses TRBV11-2 with TRBJ1-1, with unresolved D. CDR1 SGHAT and CDR2 FQNNGV come from the germline V gene. CDR3 length: 13 residues. Trimming stripped 3 bases from V and 2 bases from J, with 7 bases between.

The rearrangement links TRBV20-1 to TRBJ2-1; 7 bases line up with TRBD2. This CDR3 comprises 16 residues. V trimming: 2 bases; J trimming: 0 bases; junction bases outside the gene matches: 7. CDR1 and CDR2 from the germline V gene are DFQATT and SNEGSKA (reference sequence). The CDR3 loop is CSARKWGGGSYNEQFF. CDR3 DNA sequence: TGCAGTGCTAGAAAATGGGGCGGGGGCTCCTACAATGAGCAGTTCTTC.

The J gene is TRBJ2-5, the V gene TRBV10-2, with 10 bases that match TRBD1. The CDR3 has 14 residues. V was clipped by 5 bases and J by 3 bases; unmatched bases: 3. The germline gives CDR1 WSHSY, CDR2 SAAADI. CDR3 coding DNA: TGCGCCAGCAGTAACGGACAGGGGGAAGAGACCCAGTACTTC. Translated, it gives CASSNGQGEETQYF.

The V call is TRBV20-1, the J call TRBJ2-5; 9 nucleotides agree with TRBD2. The CDR3 spans 17 residues. Looked up from germline, CDR1 is DFQATT and CDR2 is SNEGSKA (reference sequence). The J segment lost 2 bases and the V segment lost 2 bases, leaving 12 bases of the junction unmatched. The CDR3 reads CSARTPSGARTQETQYF. Here the CDR3 DNA reads TGCAGTGCTAGAACCCCTAGCGGGGCCCGGACACAAGAGACCCAGTACTTC.

This clonotype was recorded at least ten times. The gene calls are TRBV20-1 and TRBJ2-3; unclear D gene. Germline V gene data show CDR1 as DFQATT and CDR2 as SNEGSKA (reference sequence). The CDR3 runs to 10 residues. The CDR3 DNA reads TGCAACCTCCCCGCAGATACGCAGTATTTT. Translated: CNLPADTQYF.

Ten or more counts support this clonotype. The V gene is TRBV12-3 or TRBV12-4, the J gene TRBJ2-7; D tentatively fits TRBD1 or TRBD2 (5 bases each). The CDR3 spans 14 residues. V lost 3 bases and J 5 bases, leaving 14 bases between the germline ends. The CDR3 DNA reads as TGTGCCAGCAGTTTTGACGGGGCCAGAAACGAGCAGTACTTC. This sequence encodes CASSFDGARNEQYF.

The chain carries TRBV20-1 and TRBJ2-1; the match to TRBD2 covers 12 bases. The CDR3 runs 16 residues. The germline V gene has CDR1 DFQATT and CDR2 SNEGSKA (reference sequence). V was pared by 6 bases and J by 5 bases, with 11 bases of the junction left unmatched. CDR3 DNA sequence: TGCAGTGCCGGGACCGGGACTAGCGGGTTTCACAATGAGCAGTTCTTC. Amino acid sequence: CSAGTGTSGFHNEQFF.

The V gene is TRBV5-6, the J gene TRBJ1-4; no definite D call. CDR1 and CDR2 (germline): SGHDT, YYEEEE. V lost 1 base and J lost 4, with 8 bases in between. CDR3 length: 14 amino acids. The CDR3 sequence: CASSLSDVNEKLFF. The CDR3 DNA follows: TGTGCCAGCAGCTTGTCTGACGTTAATGAAAAACTGTTTTTT. The whole variable domain, remainder taken from reference TRBV5-6 and TRBJ1-4, is DAGVTQSPTHLIKTRGQQVTLRCSPKSGHDTVSWYQQALGQGPQFIFQYYEEEERQRGNFPDRFSGHQFPNYSSELNVNALLLGDSALYLCASSLSDVNEKLFFGSGTQLSVL.

This clonotype occurred once. The chain employs TRBV20-1 and TRBJ2-4, with D perhaps matching TRBD2 (5 bases). V shed 6 bases and J shed 2 bases, with 17 bases lying between them. The length of the CDR3 is 15 residues. Germline CDR1 DFQATT, CDR2 SNEGSKA (reference sequence). CDR3: CSAIRPTGTKNIQYF. DNA for the CDR3: TGCAGTGCCATTCGGCCCACGGGGACCAAAAACATTCAGTACTTC.

Comment on this clonotype: Sequence at one end of the junction differs from germline and may be a read error. The rearrangement joins TRBV29-1 to TRBJ2-5, with D maybe TRBD1 (5 bases). Germline V CDR1 and CDR2: SQVTM, ANQGSEA. The CDR3 loop spans 13 amino acids. CDR3 in amino acids: CSVEGVLSETQYF. DNA for the CDR3: TGCAGCGTCGAAGGGGTCTTATCGGAGACCCAGTACTTC. Supplemented by reference TRBV29-1 and TRBJ2-5, the full variable domain reads SAVISQKPSRDICQRGTSLTIQCQVDSQVTMMFWYRQQPGQSLTLIATANQGSEATYESGFVIDKFPISRPNLTFSTLTVSNMSPEDSSIYLCSVEGVLSETQYFGPGTRLLVL.

This clonotype was recorded only once. A junction end diverges from the germline sequence, so it may reflect a read error. This rearrangement joins TRBV12-3 or TRBV12-4 to TRBJ2-5; D remains unclear. The CDR3 is made up of 13 amino acids. The CDR3 bases are TGTGCCAGCAGGGGCCCGTACCAAGAGACCAAGTACTTC. It specifies CASRGPYQETKYF.

Many counts were recorded for this clonotype. V and J are TRBV20-1 and TRBJ1-1, with D uncertain. Trimming took 2 bases from V and 11 from J, leaving 12 bases between them. CDR1 DFQATT and CDR2 SNEGSKA come from the germline V gene (reference sequence). The CDR3 consists of 11 residues. In DNA form, the CDR3 reads TGCAGTGCTAGACGTAATAAAGAGGCTTTCTTT. Protein: CSARRNKEAFF.

There are many counts of this clonotype. The chain carries TRBV10-3 and TRBJ2-5, with a tentative D call TRBD1 (6 bases). CDR1 and CDR2 (germline): ENHRY, SYGVKD. V was pared by 10 bases and J by 3 bases, with 15 bases between. This CDR3 contains 13 residues. The CDR3 DNA follows: TGTGCCACCACAACGGACAGAAAAGAGACCCAGTACTTC. Translation: CATTTDRKETQYF.

Remarks on this clonotype: One junction end does not reproduce the germline sequence, and a read error may be involved. This chain connects TRBV20-1 to TRBJ2-3; weak D call: TRBD2 (6 bases). Germline CDR1 is DFQATT and CDR2 is SNEGSKA (reference sequence). There are 16 residues in the CDR3. CDR3 DNA sequence: TGCAGTGCTAGATTTGGGCGGGGAGCGGCCACAGAAACGCAGTATTTT. It encodes CSARFGRGAATETQYF.